This TCR beta chain was sequenced during a study of T-cell memory formation after mild COVID-19. Study as a whole: For the most part, TCR clusters were specific to one donor.

Using constant-segment primers, 5'RACE produced TCR alpha and TCR beta cDNA libraries carrying sample barcodes and UMIs. TCRdb passed the 5' RACE reads through MiXCR, listing each CDR3 protein once. The sample records 200,000 to 250,000 distinct CDR3 sequences, roughly 30% being singletons. The V end was cut by 6 bases, the J end by 2 bases, with 5 bases between. The CDR3 runs to 12 residues. This clonotype occurred many times. Antigen: not known. Study-wide results and limits: Balance between CD4 and CD8 was seen in clones contracting day 15 to 85, and a CD4+ lean was seen in later expanders.

The chain employs TRBV12-3 or TRBV12-4 and TRBJ2-1; no firm D call. Specimen: PBMCs or a T cell subset sorted from them (not recorded which). The clonotype comes from an adult woman who had mild COVID-19 (a few samples of this study predate the infection). Cell type and time point are not known. This CDR3 is CASSLPYNEQFF. DNA for the CDR3: TGTGCCAGCAGCTTACCCTACAATGAGCAGTTCTTC.